A single TCR beta chain is shown here with its context. Its antigen is still unknown. Each sample had roughly 10^5 TCR templates assayed. Clones were sequenced by immunoSEQ multiplex PCR, and TCRdb holds only the in-frame ones, with some missing. The sample includes tens of thousands of clones, 75% to 95% of them seen just once. The data originate from a study of siplizumab effects on memory and regulatory T cells. Findings and caveats of the study: Unstimulated naive T cells seemed to show more diversity than memory cells did, and they also seemed to be among the major contributors to the alloresponse. Siplizumab brought about a significant reduction in alloreactive sequences traceable to unstimulated CD4+ memory cells. There was no confirmation of the suppressive function of proliferating Tregs from siplizumab cultures.

This CDR3 has 15 amino acids. Germline lookup yields CDR1 SNHLY and CDR2 FYNNEI. Trimming left V 3 bases short and J 2 bases short, with 12 bases between. The sequenced material came from CD8+ T cells sorted from blood. This TCR was recovered from a human donor in good health. This chain links TRBV2 with TRBJ2-3, with D possibly being TRBD2 (6 bases). The CDR3 sequence: CASSEGTAFTDTQYF. CDR3 nucleotide sequence: TGTGCCAGCAGTGAGGGGACTGCCTTCACAGATACGCAGTATTTT.